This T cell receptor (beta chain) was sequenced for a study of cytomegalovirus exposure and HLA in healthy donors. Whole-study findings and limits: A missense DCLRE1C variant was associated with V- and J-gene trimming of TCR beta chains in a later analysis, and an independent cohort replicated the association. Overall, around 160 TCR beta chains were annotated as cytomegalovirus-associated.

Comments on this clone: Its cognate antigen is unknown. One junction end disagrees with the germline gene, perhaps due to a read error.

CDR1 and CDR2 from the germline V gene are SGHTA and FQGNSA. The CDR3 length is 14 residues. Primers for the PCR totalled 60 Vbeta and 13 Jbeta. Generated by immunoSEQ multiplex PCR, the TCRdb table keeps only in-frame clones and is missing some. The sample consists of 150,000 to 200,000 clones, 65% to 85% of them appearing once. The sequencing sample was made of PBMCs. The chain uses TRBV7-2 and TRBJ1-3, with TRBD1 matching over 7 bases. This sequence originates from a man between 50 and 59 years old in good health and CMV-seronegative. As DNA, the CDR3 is TGTGCCAGCAGCTTCGAGGGGGCTGGAGACACCATATATTTT. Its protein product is CASSFEGAGDTIYF.